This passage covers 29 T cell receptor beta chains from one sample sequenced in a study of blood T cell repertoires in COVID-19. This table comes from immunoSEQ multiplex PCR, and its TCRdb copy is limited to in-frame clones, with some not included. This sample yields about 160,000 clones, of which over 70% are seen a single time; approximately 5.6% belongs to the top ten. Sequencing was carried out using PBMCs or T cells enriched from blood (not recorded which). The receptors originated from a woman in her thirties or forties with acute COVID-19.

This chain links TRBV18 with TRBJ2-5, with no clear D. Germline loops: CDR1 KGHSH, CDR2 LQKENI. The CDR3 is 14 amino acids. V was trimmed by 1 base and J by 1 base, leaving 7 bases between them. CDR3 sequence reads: CASSPQLIQETQYF. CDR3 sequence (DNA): TGTGCCAGCTCACCACAGCTTATCCAAGAGACCCAGTACTTC.

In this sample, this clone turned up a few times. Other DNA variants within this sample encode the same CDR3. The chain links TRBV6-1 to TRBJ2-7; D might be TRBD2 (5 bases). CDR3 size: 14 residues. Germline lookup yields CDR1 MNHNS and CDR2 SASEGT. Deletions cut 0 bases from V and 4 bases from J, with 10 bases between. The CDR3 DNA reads TGTGCCAGCAGTGAAGCCCGCGGGTTTTACGAGCAGTACTTC. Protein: CASSEARGFYEQYF.

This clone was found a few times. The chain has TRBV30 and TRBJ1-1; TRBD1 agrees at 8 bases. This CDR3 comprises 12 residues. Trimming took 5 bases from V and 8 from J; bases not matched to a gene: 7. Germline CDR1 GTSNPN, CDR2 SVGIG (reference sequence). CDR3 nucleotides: TGTGCCTGGGGACAGGGAAGTTGGGAAGCTTTCTTT. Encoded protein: CAWGQGSWEAFF.

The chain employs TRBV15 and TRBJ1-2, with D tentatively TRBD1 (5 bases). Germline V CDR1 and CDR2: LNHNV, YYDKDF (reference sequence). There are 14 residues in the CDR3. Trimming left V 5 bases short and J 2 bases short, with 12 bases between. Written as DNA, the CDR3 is TGTGCCACCAGCCCGGGGGGGGTAAACTATGGCTACACCTTC. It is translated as CATSPGGVNYGYTF.

CDR3 loop: CASSPRQGGNTGELFF. As DNA, the CDR3 is TGTGCCAGCTCACCGAGACAGGGGGGTAACACCGGGGAGCTGTTTTTT. The chain employs TRBV18 and TRBJ2-2, with 9 bases fitting TRBD1. The CDR3 has 16 residues. The junction had 4 bases not matched to a gene; V was cut back by 3 bases and J by 2 bases. Per the germline V gene, CDR1 is KGHSH and CDR2 is LQKENI.

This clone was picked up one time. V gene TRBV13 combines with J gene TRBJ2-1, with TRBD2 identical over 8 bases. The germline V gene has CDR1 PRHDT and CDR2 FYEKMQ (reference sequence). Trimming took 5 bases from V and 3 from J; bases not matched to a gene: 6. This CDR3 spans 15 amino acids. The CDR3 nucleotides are TGTGCCAGCAGCCTGAAGCGGGAGAGCTACAATGAGCAGTTCTTC. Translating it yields CASSLKRESYNEQFF.

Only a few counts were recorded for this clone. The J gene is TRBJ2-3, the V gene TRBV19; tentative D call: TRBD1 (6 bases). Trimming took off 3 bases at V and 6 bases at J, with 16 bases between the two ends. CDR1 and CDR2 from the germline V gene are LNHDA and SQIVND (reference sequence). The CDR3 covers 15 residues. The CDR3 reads CASSMGAKTADTQYF. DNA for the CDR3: TGTGCCAGTAGTATGGGGGCCAAGACGGCGGATACGCAGTATTTT.

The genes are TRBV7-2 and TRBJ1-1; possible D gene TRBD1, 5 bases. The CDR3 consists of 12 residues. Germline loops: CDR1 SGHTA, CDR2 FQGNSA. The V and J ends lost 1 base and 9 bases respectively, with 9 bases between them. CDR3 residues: CASSLGGLQAFF. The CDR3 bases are TGTGCCAGCAGCTTAGGGGGCCTTCAAGCTTTCTTT.

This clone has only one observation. CDR3 bases: TGCAGCGTTTCCCTTGGCAGGGCTGTCTATGGCTACACCTTC. It is translated as CSVSLGRAVYGYTF. The chain is built from TRBV29-1 and TRBJ1-2; D might be TRBD1 (5 bases). Germline V lookup: CDR1 SQVTM, CDR2 ANQGSEA. The CDR3 is 14 residues long. The V end lost 5 bases, the J end lost 4 bases, and 17 bases lay between the germline ends.

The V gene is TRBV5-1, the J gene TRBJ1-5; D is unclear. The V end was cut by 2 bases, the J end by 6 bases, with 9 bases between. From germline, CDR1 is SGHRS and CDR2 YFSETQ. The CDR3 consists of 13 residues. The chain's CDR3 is CASSFEVGQPQHF. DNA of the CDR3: TGCGCCAGCAGCTTTGAGGTTGGTCAGCCCCAGCATTTT.

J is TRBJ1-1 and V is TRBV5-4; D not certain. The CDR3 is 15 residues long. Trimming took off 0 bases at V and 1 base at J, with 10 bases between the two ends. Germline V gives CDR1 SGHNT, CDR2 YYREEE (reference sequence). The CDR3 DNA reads TGTGCCAGCAGCTTGGGGATAGGGAGGAACACTGAAGCTTTCTTT. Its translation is CASSLGIGRNTEAFF. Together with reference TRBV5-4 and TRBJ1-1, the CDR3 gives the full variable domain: ETGVTQSPTHLIKTRGQQVTLRCSSQSGHNTVSWYQQALGQGPQFIFQYYREEENGRGNFPPRFSGLQFPNYSSELNVNALELDDSALYLCASSLGIGRNTEAFFGQGTRLTVV.

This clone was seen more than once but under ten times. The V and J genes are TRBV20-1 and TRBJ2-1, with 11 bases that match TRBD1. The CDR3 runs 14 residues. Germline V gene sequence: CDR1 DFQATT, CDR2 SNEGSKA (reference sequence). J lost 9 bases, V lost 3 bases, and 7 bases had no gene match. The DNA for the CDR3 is TGCAGTGCTAGTGGGGGACAGGGGGAGATTGAGCAGTTCTTC. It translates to CSASGGQGEIEQFF.

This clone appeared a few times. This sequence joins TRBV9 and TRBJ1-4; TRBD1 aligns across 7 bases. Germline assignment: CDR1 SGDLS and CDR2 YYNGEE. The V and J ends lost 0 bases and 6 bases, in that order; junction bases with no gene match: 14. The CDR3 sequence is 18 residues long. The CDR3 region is CASSVGPGVTGWDEKLFF. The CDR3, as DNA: TGTGCCAGCAGCGTAGGTCCAGGGGTGACAGGGTGGGATGAAAAACTGTTTTTT.

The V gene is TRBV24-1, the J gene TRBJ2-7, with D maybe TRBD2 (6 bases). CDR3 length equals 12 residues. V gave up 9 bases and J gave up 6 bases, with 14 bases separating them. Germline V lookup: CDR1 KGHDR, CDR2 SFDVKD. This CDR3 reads CATGIQGGEQYF. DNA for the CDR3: TGTGCCACCGGAATTCAGGGAGGCGAGCAGTACTTC.

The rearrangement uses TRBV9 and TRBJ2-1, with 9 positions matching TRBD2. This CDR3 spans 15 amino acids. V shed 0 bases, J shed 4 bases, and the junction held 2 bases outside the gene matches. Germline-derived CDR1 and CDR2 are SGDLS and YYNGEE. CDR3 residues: CASSVGLAEYNEQFF. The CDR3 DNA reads TGTGCCAGCAGCGTAGGACTAGCGGAGTACAATGAGCAGTTCTTC.

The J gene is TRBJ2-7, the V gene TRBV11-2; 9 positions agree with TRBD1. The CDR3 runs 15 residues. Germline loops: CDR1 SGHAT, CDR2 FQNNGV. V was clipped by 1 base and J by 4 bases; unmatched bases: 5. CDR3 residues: CASSLAQGASYEQYV. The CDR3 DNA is TGTGCCAGCAGCTTAGCACAGGGGGCCTCTTACGAGCAGTACGTC.

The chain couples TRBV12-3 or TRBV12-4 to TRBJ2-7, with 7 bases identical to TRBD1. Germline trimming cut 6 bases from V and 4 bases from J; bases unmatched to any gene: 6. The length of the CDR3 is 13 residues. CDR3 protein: CASSPGQLYEQYF. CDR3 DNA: TGTGCCAGCAGCCCGGGACAGCTTTACGAGCAGTACTTC.

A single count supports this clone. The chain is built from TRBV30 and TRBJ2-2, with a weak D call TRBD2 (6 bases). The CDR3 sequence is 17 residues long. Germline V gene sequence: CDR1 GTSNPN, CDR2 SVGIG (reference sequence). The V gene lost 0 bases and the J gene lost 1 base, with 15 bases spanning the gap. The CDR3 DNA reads TGTGCCTGGAGTGTAAACAAGGGCGGGGTGAACACCGGGGAGCTGTTTTTT. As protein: CAWSVNKGGVNTGELFF.

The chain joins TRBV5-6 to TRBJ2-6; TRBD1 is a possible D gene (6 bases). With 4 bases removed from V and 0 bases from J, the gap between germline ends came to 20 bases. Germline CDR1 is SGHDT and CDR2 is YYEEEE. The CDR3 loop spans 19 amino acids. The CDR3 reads CASSLKPGHAASGANVLTF. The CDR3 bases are TGTGCCAGCAGCCTGAAACCGGGACACGCCGCCTCTGGGGCCAACGTCCTGACTTTC.

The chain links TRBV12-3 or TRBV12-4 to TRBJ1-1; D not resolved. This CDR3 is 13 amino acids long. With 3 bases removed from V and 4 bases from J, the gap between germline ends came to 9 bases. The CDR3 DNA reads TGTGCCAGCAGTTTTGGCCCGTCCACTGAAGCTTTCTTT. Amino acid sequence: CASSFGPSTEAFF.

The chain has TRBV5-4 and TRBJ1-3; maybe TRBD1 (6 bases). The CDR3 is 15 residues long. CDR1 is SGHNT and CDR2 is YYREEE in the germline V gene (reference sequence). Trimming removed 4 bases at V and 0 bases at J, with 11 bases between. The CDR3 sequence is CASSLDSFSGNTIYF. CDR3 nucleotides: TGTGCCAGCAGCCTGGACAGCTTCTCTGGAAACACCATATATTTT.

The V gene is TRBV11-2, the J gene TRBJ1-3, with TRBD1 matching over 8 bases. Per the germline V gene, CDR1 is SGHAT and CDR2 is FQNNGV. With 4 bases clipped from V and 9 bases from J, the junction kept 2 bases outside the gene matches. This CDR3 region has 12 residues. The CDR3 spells CASSSDRATIYF. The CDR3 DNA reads TGTGCCAGCAGCTCGGACAGGGCCACCATATATTTT.

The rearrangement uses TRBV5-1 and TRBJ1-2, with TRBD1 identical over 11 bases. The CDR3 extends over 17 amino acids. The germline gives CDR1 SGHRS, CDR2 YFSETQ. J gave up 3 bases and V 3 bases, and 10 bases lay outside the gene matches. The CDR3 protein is CASSSLDGTGGDYGYTF. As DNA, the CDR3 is TGCGCCAGCAGCTCCCTAGACGGGACAGGGGGTGACTATGGCTACACCTTC.

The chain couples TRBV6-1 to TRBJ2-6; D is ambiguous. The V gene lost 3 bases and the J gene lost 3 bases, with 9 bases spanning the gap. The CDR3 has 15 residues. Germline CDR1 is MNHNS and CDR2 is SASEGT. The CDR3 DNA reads TGTGCCAGCAGTGACATTTATAGTGGGGCCAACGTCCTGACTTTC. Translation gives CASSDIYSGANVLTF.

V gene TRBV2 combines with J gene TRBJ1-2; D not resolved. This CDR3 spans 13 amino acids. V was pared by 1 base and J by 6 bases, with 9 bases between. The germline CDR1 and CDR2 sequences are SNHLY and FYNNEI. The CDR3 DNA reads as TGTGCCAGCAGTGAAGGGGTCGGAGATGGCTACACCTTC. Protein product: CASSEGVGDGYTF.

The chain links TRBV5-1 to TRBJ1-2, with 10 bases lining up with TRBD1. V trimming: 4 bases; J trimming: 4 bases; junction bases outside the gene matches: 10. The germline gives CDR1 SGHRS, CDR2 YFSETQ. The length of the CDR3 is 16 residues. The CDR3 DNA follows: TGCGCCAGCAGCCCGGGACAGGGGATCGGGGGCTATGGCTACACCTTC. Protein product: CASSPGQGIGGYGYTF.

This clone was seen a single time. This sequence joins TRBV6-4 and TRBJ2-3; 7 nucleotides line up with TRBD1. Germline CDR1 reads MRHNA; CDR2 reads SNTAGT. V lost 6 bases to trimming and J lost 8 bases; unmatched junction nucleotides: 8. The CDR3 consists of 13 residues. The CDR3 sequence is CASSDHRGGTQYF. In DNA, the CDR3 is TGTGCCAGCAGCGATCACAGGGGTGGTACGCAGTATTTT.

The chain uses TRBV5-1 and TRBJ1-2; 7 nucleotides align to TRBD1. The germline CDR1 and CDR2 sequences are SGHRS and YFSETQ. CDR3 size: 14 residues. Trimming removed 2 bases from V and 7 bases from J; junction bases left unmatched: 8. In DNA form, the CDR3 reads TGCGCCAGCAGCTTCACCGGGACAGACGGTGGCTACACCTTC. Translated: CASSFTGTDGGYTF.

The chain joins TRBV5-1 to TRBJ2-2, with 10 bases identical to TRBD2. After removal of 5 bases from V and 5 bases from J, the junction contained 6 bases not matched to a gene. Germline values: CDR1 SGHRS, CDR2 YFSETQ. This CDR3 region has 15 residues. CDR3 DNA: TGCGCCAGCAGTCTAGCGGGAGACTCGACCGGGGAGCTGTTTTTT. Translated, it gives CASSLAGDSTGELFF.